The TCR beta chain described here comes from a study of T cell repertoires in cytomegalovirus infection. On the study more broadly: Well-studied HLA-B-restricted epitopes and recently identified HLA-C-restricted epitopes of CMV were both used in the study.

Broader study findings: It was HLA-C-restricted CMV-specific TCR beta clonotypes that dominated the response ex vivo.

Germline V lookup: CDR1 SGHTA, CDR2 FQGTGA. CDR3 size: 17 residues. V lost 5 bases, J lost 0 bases, and 6 bases stayed unmatched. This clonotype has more than one count but fewer than ten. What it recognizes is unknown. TCRdb re-derived calls from the reads in MiXCR, one entry per CDR3 protein. This table holds about a million distinct CDR3 sequences, approximately 30% found once. J is TRBJ2-2 and V is TRBV7-3, with 10 nucleotides matching TRBD1. The TCR was taken from a human donor in good health (CMV status not recorded). Some clones in this sample may be carry-over from other donors' samples. Specimen: cultured CD8+ T cells from PBMCs, collected from culture after CMV antigen stimulation. CDR3 nucleotide sequence: TGTGCCAGCAGCATGCCTGGACAGGGGGCGAACACCGGGGAGCTGTTTTTT. This translates into CASSMPGQGANTGELFF.